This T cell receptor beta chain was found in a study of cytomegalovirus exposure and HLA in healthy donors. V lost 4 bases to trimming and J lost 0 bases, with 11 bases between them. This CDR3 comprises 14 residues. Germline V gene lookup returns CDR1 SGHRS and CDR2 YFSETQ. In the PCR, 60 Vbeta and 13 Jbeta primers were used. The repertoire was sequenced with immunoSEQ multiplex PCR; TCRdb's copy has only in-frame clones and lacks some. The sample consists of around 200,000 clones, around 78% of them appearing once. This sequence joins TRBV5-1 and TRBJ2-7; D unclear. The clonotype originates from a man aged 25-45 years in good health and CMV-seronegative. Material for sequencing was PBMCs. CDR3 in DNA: TGCGCCAGCAGCCCTCCGGTGAGCTCCTACGAGCAGTACTTC. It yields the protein CASSPPVSSYEQYF.